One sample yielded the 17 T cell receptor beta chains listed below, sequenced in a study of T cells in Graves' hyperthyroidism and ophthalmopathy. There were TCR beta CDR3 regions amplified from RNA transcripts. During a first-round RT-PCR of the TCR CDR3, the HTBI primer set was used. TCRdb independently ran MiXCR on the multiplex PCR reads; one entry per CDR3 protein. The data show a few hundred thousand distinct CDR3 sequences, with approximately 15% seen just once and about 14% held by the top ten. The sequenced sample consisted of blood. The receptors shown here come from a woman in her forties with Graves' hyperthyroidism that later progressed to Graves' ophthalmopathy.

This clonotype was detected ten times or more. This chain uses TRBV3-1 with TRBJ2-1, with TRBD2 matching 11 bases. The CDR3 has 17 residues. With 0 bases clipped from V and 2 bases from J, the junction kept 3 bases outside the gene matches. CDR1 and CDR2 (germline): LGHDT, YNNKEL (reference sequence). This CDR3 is CASSQDRLAGTYNEQFF. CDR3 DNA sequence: TGTGCCAGCAGCCAAGATCGACTAGCGGGGACCTACAATGAGCAGTTCTTC.

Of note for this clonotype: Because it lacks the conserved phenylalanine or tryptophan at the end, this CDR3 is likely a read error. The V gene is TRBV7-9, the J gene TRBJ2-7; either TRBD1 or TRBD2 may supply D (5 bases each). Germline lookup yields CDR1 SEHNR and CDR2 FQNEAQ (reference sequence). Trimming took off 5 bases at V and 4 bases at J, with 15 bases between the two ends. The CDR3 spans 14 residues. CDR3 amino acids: CASSPPGPDYEQYL. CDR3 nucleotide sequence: TGTGCCAGCAGCCCTCCGGGACCTGATTACGAGCAGTACCTC.

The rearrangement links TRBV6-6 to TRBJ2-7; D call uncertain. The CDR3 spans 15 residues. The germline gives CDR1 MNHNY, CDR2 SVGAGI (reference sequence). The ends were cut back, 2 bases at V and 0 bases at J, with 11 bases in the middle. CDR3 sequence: CASSYTSRSSYEQYF. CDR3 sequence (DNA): TGTGCCAGCAGTTACACCAGCAGGTCCTCCTACGAGCAGTACTTC.

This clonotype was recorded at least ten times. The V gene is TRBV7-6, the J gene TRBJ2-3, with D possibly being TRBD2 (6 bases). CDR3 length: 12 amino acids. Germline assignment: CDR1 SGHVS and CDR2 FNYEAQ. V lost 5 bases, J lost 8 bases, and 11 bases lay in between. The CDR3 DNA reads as TGTGCCAGCAGCCAGCCCGGGGGTACGCAGTATTTT. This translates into CASSQPGGTQYF.

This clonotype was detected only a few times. CDR3 region: CASSGDPGQGVFYEQYF. The CDR3 coding sequence is TGTGCCAGCAGTGGGGATCCGGGACAGGGGGTATTCTACGAGCAGTACTTC. V is TRBV6-1 and J is TRBJ2-7; 11 nucleotides align to TRBD1. Germline values: CDR1 MNHNS, CDR2 SASEGT. V gave up 4 bases and J gave up 3 bases; unmatched junction bases: 11. This CDR3 contains 17 residues.

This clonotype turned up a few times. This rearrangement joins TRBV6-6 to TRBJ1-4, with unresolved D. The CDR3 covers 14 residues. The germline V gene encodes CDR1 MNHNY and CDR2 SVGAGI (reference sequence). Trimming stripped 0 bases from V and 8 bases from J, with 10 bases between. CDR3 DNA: TGTGCCAGCAGTTACTCCACGGGCTGGGAAAAACTGTTTTTT. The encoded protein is CASSYSTGWEKLFF.

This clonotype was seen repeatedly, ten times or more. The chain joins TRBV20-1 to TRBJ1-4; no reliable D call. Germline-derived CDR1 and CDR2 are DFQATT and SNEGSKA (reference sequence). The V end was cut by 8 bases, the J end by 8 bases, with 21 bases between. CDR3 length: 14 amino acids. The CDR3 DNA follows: TGCAGTCAACTAGAGGGCAGACTAAAGGAAAAACTGTTTTTT. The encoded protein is CSQLEGRLKEKLFF.

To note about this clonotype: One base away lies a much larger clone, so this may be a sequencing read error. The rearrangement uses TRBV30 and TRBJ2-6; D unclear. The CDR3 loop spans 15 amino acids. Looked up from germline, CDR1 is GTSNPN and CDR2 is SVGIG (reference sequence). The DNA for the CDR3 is TGTGCCTGGCTATTGGATGGGTCTGGGGTCAACGTCCTGACTTTC. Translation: CAWLLDGSGVNVLTF.

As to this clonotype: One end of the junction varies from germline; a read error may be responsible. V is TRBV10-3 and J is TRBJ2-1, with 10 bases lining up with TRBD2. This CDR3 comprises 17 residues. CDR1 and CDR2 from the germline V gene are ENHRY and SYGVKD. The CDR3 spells CAISGAASGSSYNEQSF. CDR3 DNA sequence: TGTGCCATCAGCGGGGCGGCTAGCGGGAGCTCCTACAATGAGCAGTCCTTC.

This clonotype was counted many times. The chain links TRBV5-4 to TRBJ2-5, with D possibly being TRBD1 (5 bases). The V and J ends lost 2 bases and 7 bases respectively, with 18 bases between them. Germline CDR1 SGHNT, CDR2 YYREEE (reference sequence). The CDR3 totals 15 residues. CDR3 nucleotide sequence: TGTGCCAGCAGCTTAGGACAAGGCCCCTCCGGGACCCAGTACTTC. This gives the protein CASSLGQGPSGTQYF.

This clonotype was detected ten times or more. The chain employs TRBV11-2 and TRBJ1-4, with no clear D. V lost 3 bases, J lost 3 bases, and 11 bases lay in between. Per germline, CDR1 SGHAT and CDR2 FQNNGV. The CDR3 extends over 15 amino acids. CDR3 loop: CASSFVSQSNEKLFF. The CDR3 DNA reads TGTGCCAGCAGCTTCGTGTCTCAGTCTAATGAAAAACTGTTTTTT.

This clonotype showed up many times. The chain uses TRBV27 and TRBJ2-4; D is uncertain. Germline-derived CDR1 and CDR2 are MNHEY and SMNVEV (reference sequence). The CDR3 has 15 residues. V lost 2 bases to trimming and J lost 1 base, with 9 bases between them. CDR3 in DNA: TGTGCCAGCAGTTTACATGCCGCGGCCAAAAACATTCAGTACTTC. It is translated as CASSLHAAAKNIQYF.

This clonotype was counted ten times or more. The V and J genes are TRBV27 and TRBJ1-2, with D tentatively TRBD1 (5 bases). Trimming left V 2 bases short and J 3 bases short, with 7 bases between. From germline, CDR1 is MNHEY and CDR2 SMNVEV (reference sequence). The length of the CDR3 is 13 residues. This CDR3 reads CASSLEGDYGYTF. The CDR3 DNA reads TGTGCCAGCAGTTTAGAAGGGGACTATGGCTACACCTTC.

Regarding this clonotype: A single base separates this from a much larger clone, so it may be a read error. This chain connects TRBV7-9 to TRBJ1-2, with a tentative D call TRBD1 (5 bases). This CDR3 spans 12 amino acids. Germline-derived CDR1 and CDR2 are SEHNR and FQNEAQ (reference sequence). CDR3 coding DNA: TGTGCCAGCGGCTTAACCAGGGATGGCTACACCTTC. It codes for CASGLTRDGYTF.

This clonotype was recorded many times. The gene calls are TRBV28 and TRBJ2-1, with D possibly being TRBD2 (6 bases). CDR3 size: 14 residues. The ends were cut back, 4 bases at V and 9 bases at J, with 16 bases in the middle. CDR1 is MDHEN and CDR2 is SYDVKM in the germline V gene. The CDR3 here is CASSSRLGRLEQFF. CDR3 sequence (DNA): TGTGCCAGCAGTTCCAGACTAGGACGGCTTGAGCAGTTCTTC.

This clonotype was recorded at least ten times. The CDR3: CASSWTGRESPLHF. Here the CDR3 DNA reads TGCGCCAGCAGCTGGACGGGGAGGGAGTCACCCCTCCACTTT. V and J are TRBV5-1 and TRBJ1-6, with D unresolved. Germline CDR1 reads SGHRS; CDR2 reads YFSETQ. CDR3 length: 14 residues. The V end was cut by 3 bases, the J end by 10 bases, with 14 bases between. Together with reference TRBV5-1 and TRBJ1-6, the CDR3 gives the full variable domain: KAGVTQTPRYLIKTRGQQVTLSCSPISGHRSVSWYQQTPGQGLQFLFEYFSETQRNKGNFPGRFSGRQFSNSRSEMNVSTLELGDSALYLCASSWTGRESPLHFGNGTRLTVT.

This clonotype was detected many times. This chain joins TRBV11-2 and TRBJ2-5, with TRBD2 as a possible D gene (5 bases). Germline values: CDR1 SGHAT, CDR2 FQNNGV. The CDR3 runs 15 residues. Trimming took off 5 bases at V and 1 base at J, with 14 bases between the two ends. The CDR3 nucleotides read TGTGCCAGCAGCCAATACGGACTCGTCCAAGAGACCCAGTACTTC. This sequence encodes CASSQYGLVQETQYF.